The clone carrying this T cell receptor (beta chain) was recorded at least ten times. V was clipped by 4 bases and J by 2 bases; unmatched bases: 3. The CDR3 runs to 16 residues. The germline V gene has CDR1 KGHDR and CDR2 SFDVKD. The data derive from a study of regulatory T cells in long-lasting Graves disease. Sequencing libraries for TCR beta were prepared with iRepertoire HTBI primers and Arm-PCR of CDR3 regions. TCRdb re-called the multiplex PCR reads through MiXCR, storing one row per CDR3 protein. The sample lists around 240,000 distinct CDR3 sequences, about 17% occurring once. The sample's time point: newly diagnosed GD, antithyroid drugs for less than 3 months. PBMC-derived RNA was used for the TCR library. These records were also assigned to another study, of T cells in Graves' hyperthyroidism and ophthalmopathy.

This TCR derives from a woman in her twenties or thirties with Graves disease. The V gene is TRBV24-1, the J gene TRBJ2-3, with 12 bases fitting TRBD2. The starting material was peripheral blood mononuclear cells (PBMCs), obtained at new diagnosis, from a patient treated with antithyroid drugs. The CDR3 nucleotides are TGTGCCACCAGTGAATGGACTAGCGGGGACACAGATACGCAGTATTTT. Translated, it gives CATSEWTSGDTDTQYF.